One and the same sample provided the 10 T cell receptor beta chains below, sequenced in a study of OX40 agonist ivuxolimab in advanced cancers. Produced via immunoSEQ multiplex PCR; TCRdb's table is partial and in-frame only. Among 90,000 to 95,000 clones, approximately 87% were seen once, and the ten largest hold roughly 4.9%. Sample: CD4+ or CD8+ T cells sorted from blood, taken in a trial of the OX40 agonist ivuxolimab. The receptors were gathered from an adult with an advanced solid tumor such as melanoma, head and neck, liver or kidney cancer.

The sample holds one count of this clone. The chain links TRBV9 to TRBJ2-7; unclear D gene. Germline V gene data show CDR1 as SGDLS and CDR2 as YYNGEE. With 3 bases removed from V and 8 bases from J, the gap between germline ends came to 0 bases. This CDR3 is built from 8 residues. CDR3 DNA sequence: TGTGCCAGCAGCGAGCAGTACGTC. As protein: CASSEQYV.

Written as DNA, the CDR3 is TGTGCCATCAGTGAGTCGGTCTTGCGGCAGCTTCCTGGAAACACCATATATTTT. Its protein product is CAISESVLRQLPGNTIYF. The chain is built from TRBV10-3 and TRBJ1-3; no clear D gene. V lost 0 bases and J 2 bases, leaving 17 bases between the germline ends. The CDR3 extends over 18 amino acids. Germline lookup yields CDR1 ENHRY and CDR2 SYGVKD.

This chain connects TRBV27 to TRBJ2-7; 8 positions match TRBD2. V lost 5 bases, J lost 4 bases, and 4 bases stayed unmatched. The CDR3 has 13 amino acids. Looked up from germline, CDR1 is MNHEY and CDR2 is SMNVEV (reference sequence). CDR3 in DNA: TGTGCCAGCAGTCCCGGGAGGGGTTACGAGCAGTACGTC. This translates into CASSPGRGYEQYV.

V usage is TRBV7-2 and J usage is TRBJ1-1, with a tentative D call TRBD1 (6 bases). V dropped 4 bases and J dropped 0 bases, with 12 bases sitting between them. Germline V gene data show CDR1 as SGHTA and CDR2 as FQGNSA. The CDR3 totals 15 residues. The CDR3 coding sequence is TGTGCCAGCAGCTCCGGGGGCGCGATGAACACTGAAGCTTTCTTT. Its translation: CASSSGGAMNTEAFF. Full variable domain (rest looked up from reference TRBV7-2 and TRBJ1-1): GAGVSQSPSNKVTEKGKDVELRCDPISGHTALYWYRQSLGQGLEFLIYFQGNSAPDKSGLPSDRFSAERTGGSVSTLTIQRTQQEDSAVYLCASSSGGAMNTEAFFGQGTRLTVV.

The chain joins TRBV6-6 to TRBJ2-7, with D possibly matching TRBD2 (6 bases). V was cut by 5 bases and J by 6 bases, with 20 bases left in between. The germline V gene has CDR1 MNHNY and CDR2 SVGAGI (reference sequence). The CDR3 is 15 amino acids. The chain's CDR3 is CASSPTVELAVEQYV. CDR3 bases: TGTGCCAGCAGTCCTACCGTAGAACTAGCAGTCGAGCAGTACGTC.

The chain employs TRBV5-6 and TRBJ2-1, with D unresolved. The CDR3 is 13 amino acids. Germline V lookup: CDR1 SGHDT, CDR2 YYEEEE. V dropped 3 bases and J dropped 7 bases, with 11 bases sitting between them. Here the CDR3 DNA reads TGTGCCAGCAGCTCAACGTACTCGAATGAGCAGTTCTTC. Translating it yields CASSSTYSNEQFF.

This clone was counted only a few times. The chain joins TRBV6-1 to TRBJ1-1; the D is unclear. With 4 bases removed from V and 4 bases from J, the gap between germline ends came to 16 bases. The length of the CDR3 is 15 residues. Germline V gives CDR1 MNHNS, CDR2 SASEGT. The CDR3 DNA reads as TGTGCCAGCAGTGCGGAATGGGTAGGCGTCACTGAAGCTTTCTTT. It is translated as CASSAEWVGVTEAFF.

V and J are TRBV5-4 and TRBJ1-1, with D unresolved. The CDR3 has 13 residues. Germline loops: CDR1 SGHNT, CDR2 YYREEE (reference sequence). Trimming pared 2 bases from V and 10 bases from J, leaving 15 bases between. The CDR3 spells CASSFAQGSTAFF. The CDR3, as DNA: TGTGCCAGCAGCTTCGCCCAAGGGTCAACAGCTTTCTTT.

The chain uses TRBV6-1 and TRBJ2-4, with D perhaps matching TRBD2 (5 bases). In germline, CDR1 is MNHNS, CDR2 SASEGT. The CDR3 consists of 15 residues. V was trimmed by 0 bases and J by 4 bases, leaving 10 bases between them. The CDR3 sequence: CASSEAGAQKNIQYF. In DNA, the CDR3 is TGTGCCAGCAGTGAAGCGGGAGCACAGAAAAACATTCAGTACTTC.

This chain links TRBV19 with TRBJ2-7; possibly TRBD1 or TRBD2 for D (6 bases each). From germline, CDR1 is LNHDA and CDR2 SQIVND (reference sequence). With 2 bases removed from V and 0 bases from J, the gap between germline ends came to 11 bases. This CDR3 contains 15 residues. Here the CDR3 reads CASSISGATSYEQYF. The CDR3 nucleotides are TGTGCCAGTAGTATATCGGGGGCCACCTCCTACGAGCAGTACTTC.